This TCR beta chain came from a study of Graves' ophthalmopathy and Graves' hyperthyroidism. Notes on the study in general: Blood also contained most of the expanded thyroid clonotypes above 0.001 frequency.

Concerning this clonotype: Its antigen is undetermined.

Orbital computed tomography and thyroid ultrasound, along with TRAb, serum thyroxine and clinical symptoms, underpinned diagnosis. Beta-chain TCR CDR3 regions were amplified from RNA transcripts. After a first-round RT-PCR with HTBI primers, a second-round multiplex PCR was run. TCRdb passed the multiplex PCR reads through MiXCR, listing each CDR3 protein once. The table lists a few hundred thousand distinct CDR3 sequences, 17% of them singletons, with 2.4% in the top ten. V lost 4 bases to trimming and J lost 2 bases, with 14 bases between them. This CDR3 spans 15 amino acids. Germline V gene sequence: CDR1 SEHNR, CDR2 FQNEAQ (reference sequence).

What was sequenced was peripheral blood. The sequence was collected from an adult woman with stable Graves' hyperthyroidism. The genes are TRBV7-9 and TRBJ1-2; D gene uncertain. This chain's CDR3 is CASSSPAIYNYGYTF. CDR3 sequence (DNA): TGTGCCAGCAGCTCACCGGCCATCTACAACTATGGCTACACCTTC.